This TCR beta chain came from a study of blood T cell repertoires in COVID-19. Study in general: T cells, B-cell-depleted T cells, or PBMCs provided the cDNA or gDNA that served as material.

Libraries were prepared by immunoSEQ multiplex PCR; TCRdb keeps only in-frame clonotypes and omits some of them. The table lists 210,000 or so clones, 87% of them singletons, with roughly 12% in the top ten. As to this clone: This sample includes further DNA sequences coding for the same CDR3.

Germline V gene sequence: CDR1 MNHNY, CDR2 SVGAGI (reference sequence). V lost 5 bases to trimming and J lost 0 bases, with 16 bases between them. This CDR3 has 17 residues. Sequenced sample: peripheral blood. The chain uses TRBV6-6 and TRBJ1-4; D is undetermined. The origin of this receptor is a woman younger than 35 who had recovered from COVID-19. The CDR3, as DNA: TGTGCCAGCAGTCGGACGGTCTGGAGGGCAACTAATGAAAAACTGTTTTTT. It encodes CASSRTVWRATNEKLFF.